This TCR beta chain comes out of a study of shared clonotypes between healthy human individuals. The wider study: Sampling drew on donors who were a couple of women and a few men aged 18 to 49. Every donor yielded three CD4 naive, three CD4 memory, two CD8 naive and one CD8 memory plate.

The study, taken as a whole, reports: A handful of donors shared around 5.1% of their naive CD4 clonotypes. Despite large depth, rarefaction showed incomplete sorted-subset sequencing.

Regarding this clone: Antigen: not known.

The data were produced by immunoSEQ multiplex PCR, yet TCRdb's version contains in-frame clones alone and is incomplete. There are over a million clones in the sample; 78% occur only once, and roughly 0.55% lies in the top ten. Germline values: CDR1 LNHDA, CDR2 SQIVND (reference sequence). The junction had 4 bases not matched to a gene; V was cut back by 4 bases and J by 5 bases. The CDR3 has 14 residues. The sequence derives from a man younger than 35 in good health. Some clones in this sample may be carry-over from other donors' samples. This chain joins TRBV19 and TRBJ2-5, with TRBD1 matching over 10 bases. The material sequenced was memory CD4+ T cells from PBMCs. Noted subset: CD45RA-negative fraction. In DNA form, the CDR3 reads TGTGCCAGTAGTAGGACAGGGGGAGACGAGACCCAGTACTTC. Its protein product is CASSRTGGDETQYF. The full variable domain, in which reference TRBV19 and TRBJ2-5 provide the parts outside the CDR3, is DGGITQSPKYLFRKEGQNVTLSCEQNLNHDAMYWYRQDPGQGLRLIYYSQIVNDFQKGDIAEGYSVSREKKESFPLTVTSAQKNPTAFYLCASSRTGGDETQYFGPGTRLLVL.